Following are 25 T cell receptor beta chains from one sample sequenced in a study of identical twins. One entry per CDR3 protein, called by TCRdb with MiXCR from the 5' RACE reads. The sample includes 1.5 million to 2 million distinct CDR3 sequences, about 30% seen only once; the top ten take less than 0.35%. The sequenced sample was cord blood. Every receptor here comes from a newborn girl in good health.

About this clonotype itself: A read error may account for a junction end that differs from germline. The chain joins TRBV13 to TRBJ1-5; D gene ambiguous. Looked up from germline, CDR1 is PRHDT and CDR2 is FYEKMQ (reference sequence). The length of the CDR3 is 14 residues. CDR3 region: CTSSLGRLDQPQHF. The CDR3 coding sequence is TGTACCAGCAGCTTGGGCAGACTCGATCAGCCCCAGCATTTT.

As regards this clonotype: This may be a read error: a much more frequent sequence differs by one nucleotide. This rearrangement joins TRBV6-5 to TRBJ2-1, with 7 bases identical to TRBD2. The assigned J gene may be wrong: the sequence end matches TRBJ2-7 better. The CDR3 covers 17 residues. Germline CDR1 is MNHEY and CDR2 is SVGAGI. CDR3 DNA sequence: TGTGCCAGCAGTTACTCGAAGCTAGCGGTCTCCTACAATGAGCAGTACTTC. Encoded protein: CASSYSKLAVSYNEQYF.

The rearrangement uses TRBV5-4 and TRBJ2-1; 9 nucleotides match TRBD2. CDR3 length: 15 residues. Germline-derived CDR1 and CDR2 are SGHNT and YYREEE (reference sequence). The junction had 6 bases not matched to a gene; V was cut back by 3 bases and J by 5 bases. The CDR3 DNA sequence: TGTGCCAGCAGCTCGACCCGGACTAGCGACAATGAGCAGTTCTTC. Protein product: CASSSTRTSDNEQFF.

In DNA form, the CDR3 reads TGCAGCGCCCAGACAGGTTTTAATCAGCCCCAGCATTTT. Translated: CSAQTGFNQPQHF. The chain has TRBV29-1 and TRBJ1-5; D is possibly TRBD1 (6 bases). The CDR3 covers 13 residues. Germline CDR1 SQVTM, CDR2 ANQGSEA. V dropped 7 bases and J dropped 4 bases, with 14 bases sitting between them.

The genes are TRBV2 and TRBJ2-7; 11 nucleotides align to TRBD2. Germline loops: CDR1 SNHLY, CDR2 FYNNEI. V shed 6 bases and J 4 bases; nucleotides not matched to a gene: 8. The CDR3 has 15 amino acids. The CDR3 region has the DNA TGTGCCAGCAGGCCCAGGACTAGCGGGCTGTACGAGCAGTACTTC. It encodes CASRPRTSGLYEQYF.

In this sample, this clonotype turned up a few times. Here the CDR3 reads CASSFLGMGYEQYF. CDR3 DNA: TGTGCCAGCAGTTTTCTAGGGATGGGGTACGAGCAGTACTTC. The genes are TRBV12-3 or TRBV12-4 and TRBJ2-4, with D unclear. The better agreement between TRBJ2-7 and the DNA end casts doubt on the J call. The CDR3 covers 14 residues.

The chain employs TRBV29-1 and TRBJ1-4; D unclear. The V end lost 4 bases, the J end lost 4 bases, and 10 bases lay between the germline ends. Germline CDR1 is SQVTM and CDR2 is ANQGSEA. The CDR3 has 13 residues. CDR3 protein: CSVGTRRNEKLFF. The CDR3 nucleotides read TGCAGCGTTGGAACCAGGCGTAATGAAAAACTGTTTTTT.

Comments on this clonotype: It may be a read error: a sequence one base away is much more abundant. The V call is TRBV29-1, the J call TRBJ2-7, with no clear D. The CDR3 extends over 12 amino acids. CDR1 is SQVTM, CDR2 ANQGSEA, per germline. CDR3: CRVEGQTYEQYF. The CDR3 bases are TGCAGAGTTGAAGGCCAGACCTACGAGCAGTACTTC.

This clonotype has only a few counts. The chain recombines TRBV6-5 with TRBJ2-7, with 8 nucleotides matching TRBD1. J was trimmed by 0 bases and V by 6 bases; bases with no gene match: 7. The CDR3 has 15 amino acids. Per germline, CDR1 MNHEY and CDR2 SVGAGI. DNA of the CDR3: TGTGCCAGCAGGGCGACAGGGGTTGGCTCCTACGAGCAGTACTTC. It specifies CASRATGVGSYEQYF.

This clonotype has more than one count but fewer than ten. The chain joins TRBV4-1 to TRBJ2-4; TRBD1 matches 9 bases. The CDR3 has 15 residues. Germline CDR1 and CDR2: MGHRA and YSYEKL. The ends lost 1 base at V and 5 bases at J; junction bases unmatched: 3. CDR3 nucleotide sequence: TGCGCCAGCAGCCAAGTCTGGGACAGGGAAAACATTCAGTACTTC. As protein: CASSQVWDRENIQYF.

The table lists this clonotype with many counts. The CDR3 DNA is TGTGCCAGCAGTTACTCCTCCCAGCCCTTCTATGGCTACACCTTC. It codes for CASSYSSQPFYGYTF. The genes are TRBV6-5 and TRBJ1-2; D is ambiguous. The CDR3 spans 15 residues. CDR1 and CDR2 (germline): MNHEY, SVGAGI. V lost 0 bases, J lost 4 bases, and 12 bases lay in between.

This clonotype showed up just a few times. This chain connects TRBV7-2 to TRBJ2-3; D is unresolved. V gave up 4 bases and J gave up 10 bases, with 12 bases separating them. The CDR3 length is 12 residues. Germline CDR1 is SGHTA and CDR2 is FQGNSA. The CDR3 DNA is TGTGCCAGCAGCTCTGTAGCACGGTCGCAGTATTTT. Translated: CASSSVARSQYF. The full variable domain, its missing parts supplied by reference TRBV7-2 and TRBJ2-3, is GAGVSQSPSNKVTEKGKDVELRCDPISGHTALYWYRQSLGQGLEFLIYFQGNSAPDKSGLPSDRFSAERTGGSVSTLTIQRTQQEDSAVYLCASSSVARSQYFGPGTRLTVL.

This chain joins TRBV11-2 and TRBJ2-7, with 8 bases fitting TRBD1. Trimming removed 8 bases from V and 7 bases from J; junction bases left unmatched: 16. Germline V gives CDR1 SGHAT, CDR2 FQNNGV. The CDR3 runs 15 residues. The CDR3 sequence: CASFPFRDRFNEQYF. The DNA of the CDR3 is TGTGCCAGCTTCCCGTTCCGGGACAGGTTCAATGAGCAGTACTTC.

The J gene is TRBJ1-1, the V gene TRBV7-6; weak D call: TRBD1 (5 bases). Trimming cost V 5 bases and J 4 bases, with 11 bases left between them. CDR1 and CDR2 (germline): SGHVS, FNYEAQ. The CDR3 spans 13 residues. CDR3 nucleotides: TGTGCCAGCAGCGAGGACATCCTCACTGAAGCTTTCTTT. Amino acid sequence: CASSEDILTEAFF.

In its sample, this clonotype was seen a few times. DNA of the CDR3: TGTGCCAGCAGTTTAAGTGTGGAAGGGAGTGGCTACACCTTC. Translation: CASSLSVEGSGYTF. This chain uses TRBV12-3 or TRBV12-4 with TRBJ1-2, with D unclear. V lost 2 bases and J 7 bases, leaving 14 bases between the germline ends. The CDR3 contains 14 residues.

The chain is built from TRBV27 and TRBJ2-1; D gene unclear. This CDR3 contains 12 residues. The germline gives CDR1 MNHEY, CDR2 SMNVEV (reference sequence). Between the trimmed V and J ends, which lost 7 bases and 6 bases, there was a span of 10 bases. The CDR3 DNA is TGTGCCAGCACCTCCTGGAGCAATGAGCAGTTCTTC. Protein: CASTSWSNEQFF.

V gene TRBV2 combines with J gene TRBJ1-5, with D perhaps matching TRBD1 (5 bases). CDR1 is SNHLY, CDR2 FYNNEI, per germline. Trimming took 8 bases from V and 0 from J, leaving 14 bases between them. The CDR3 extends over 15 amino acids. The CDR3 DNA reads as TGTGCCAGCCGGGACTCAACCCTTAGCAATCAGCCCCAGCATTTT. It codes for CASRDSTLSNQPQHF.

V is TRBV11-2 and J is TRBJ2-5; 8 nucleotides agree with TRBD2. This CDR3 region has 15 residues. The ends lost 2 bases at V and 11 bases at J; junction bases unmatched: 13. Germline V gives CDR1 SGHAT, CDR2 FQNNGV. CDR3 region: CASSLFFQRELGQYF. The CDR3 coding sequence is TGTGCCAGCAGCTTATTTTTCCAGCGGGAGTTGGGGCAGTACTTC.

In its sample, this clonotype was seen a few times. The genes are TRBV7-2 and TRBJ2-3; 9 bases map to TRBD2. V trimming: 2 bases; J trimming: 3 bases; junction bases outside the gene matches: 12. This CDR3 spans 18 amino acids. CDR1 is SGHTA, CDR2 FQGNSA, per germline. The CDR3 region is CASSLRPLAGLGTDTQYF. The CDR3, as DNA: TGTGCCAGCAGCTTAAGGCCCCTAGCGGGACTAGGGACAGATACGCAGTATTTT.

The rearrangement uses TRBV4-1 and TRBJ2-3, with 12 bases identical to TRBD2. Germline V gene data show CDR1 as MGHRA and CDR2 as YSYEKL. The junction had 12 bases not matched to a gene; V was cut back by 0 bases and J by 2 bases. This CDR3 has 20 residues. The CDR3 reads CASSQEPLTSGRGYTDTQYF. For the CDR3, the DNA is TGCGCCAGCAGCCAAGAGCCTTTGACTAGCGGGAGAGGGTACACAGATACGCAGTATTTT.

This clonotype was counted only a few times. The chain links TRBV29-1 to TRBJ1-1; no firm D call. The CDR3 extends over 13 amino acids. The germline V gene encodes CDR1 SQVTM and CDR2 ANQGSEA. Trimming left V 0 bases short and J 2 bases short, with 7 bases between. The DNA of the CDR3 is TGCAGCGTTGAAGATCTGGTAAACACTGAAGCTTTCTTT. Its protein product is CSVEDLVNTEAFF.

V gene TRBV6-1 combines with J gene TRBJ2-1; the D gene could be TRBD1 or TRBD2 (5 bases each). This CDR3 is built from 12 residues. Germline V gene sequence: CDR1 MNHNS, CDR2 SASEGT. V shed 6 bases and J shed 13 bases, with 16 bases lying between them. CDR3 DNA: TGTGCCAGCAGGGGGCTGGAGAGGGATCAGTTCTTC. Amino acid sequence: CASRGLERDQFF.

This clonotype came up a few times. The V call is TRBV7-2, the J call TRBJ2-7, with 8 bases identical to TRBD1. The better agreement between TRBJ2-4 and the DNA end casts doubt on the J call. The CDR3 covers 14 residues. Germline V gives CDR1 SGHTA, CDR2 FQGNSA. CDR3 coding DNA: TGTGCCAGCAGCCTGGACAGGGAAAAAAACATTCAGTACTTC. Translating it yields CASSLDREKNIQYF.

This clonotype has ten or more counts. This rearrangement joins TRBV11-2 to TRBJ2-1; 12 nucleotides agree with TRBD2. Trimming at V came to 5 bases and at J to 8 bases, leaving 10 bases not matched to a gene. The CDR3 is 16 amino acids. The germline CDR1 and CDR2 sequences are SGHAT and FQNNGV. The CDR3 coding sequence is TGTGCCAGCAGCGGGCCGGGACTAGCGGGTTTTGATGAGCAGTTCTTC. It translates to CASSGPGLAGFDEQFF.

V usage is TRBV6-4 and J usage is TRBJ1-2; 10 positions match TRBD1. V dropped 6 bases and J dropped 2; count of bases not matched to a gene: 3. Germline V gene lookup returns CDR1 MRHNA and CDR2 SNTAGT. The CDR3 has 14 residues. CDR3 residues: CASRQDRGNYGYTF. CDR3 sequence (DNA): TGTGCCAGCAGACAGGACAGGGGGAACTATGGCTACACCTTC.